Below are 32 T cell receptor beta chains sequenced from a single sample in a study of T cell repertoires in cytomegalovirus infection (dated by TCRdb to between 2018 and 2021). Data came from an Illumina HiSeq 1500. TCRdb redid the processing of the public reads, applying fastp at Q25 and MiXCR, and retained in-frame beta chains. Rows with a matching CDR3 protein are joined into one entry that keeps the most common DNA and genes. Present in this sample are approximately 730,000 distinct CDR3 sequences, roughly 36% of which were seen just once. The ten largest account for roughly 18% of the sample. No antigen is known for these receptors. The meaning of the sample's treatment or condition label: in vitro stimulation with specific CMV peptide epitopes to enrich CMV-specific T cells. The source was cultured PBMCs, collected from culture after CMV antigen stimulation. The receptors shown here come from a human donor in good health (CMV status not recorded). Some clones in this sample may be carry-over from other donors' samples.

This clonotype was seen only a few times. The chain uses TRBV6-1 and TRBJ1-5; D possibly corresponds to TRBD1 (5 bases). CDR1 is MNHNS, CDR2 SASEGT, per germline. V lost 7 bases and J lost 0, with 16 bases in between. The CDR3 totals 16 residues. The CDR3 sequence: CASIEEGTYSNQPQHF. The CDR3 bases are TGTGCCAGCATCGAAGAAGGGACTTATAGCAATCAGCCCCAGCATTTT.

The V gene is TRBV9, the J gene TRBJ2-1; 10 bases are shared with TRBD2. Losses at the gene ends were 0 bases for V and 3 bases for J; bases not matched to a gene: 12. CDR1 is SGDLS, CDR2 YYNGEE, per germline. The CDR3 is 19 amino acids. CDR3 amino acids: CASSVETSGAHPNYNEQFF. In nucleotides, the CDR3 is TGTGCCAGCAGCGTAGAAACTAGCGGGGCCCACCCAAACTACAATGAGCAGTTCTTC.

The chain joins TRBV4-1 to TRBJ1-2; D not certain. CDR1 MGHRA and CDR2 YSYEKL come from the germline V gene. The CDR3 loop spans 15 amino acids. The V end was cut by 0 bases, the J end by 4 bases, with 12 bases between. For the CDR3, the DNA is TGCGCCAGCAGCCAAGATAACAAGGGTGGCTATGGCTACACCTTC. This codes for CASSQDNKGGYGYTF.

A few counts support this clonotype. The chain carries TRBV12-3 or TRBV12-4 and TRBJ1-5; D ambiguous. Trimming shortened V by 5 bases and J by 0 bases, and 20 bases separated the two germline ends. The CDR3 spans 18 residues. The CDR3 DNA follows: TGTGCCAGCAGTCTAGGAGGATGGCCGCAGATTAGCAATCAGCCCCAGCATTTT. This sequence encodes CASSLGGWPQISNQPQHF.

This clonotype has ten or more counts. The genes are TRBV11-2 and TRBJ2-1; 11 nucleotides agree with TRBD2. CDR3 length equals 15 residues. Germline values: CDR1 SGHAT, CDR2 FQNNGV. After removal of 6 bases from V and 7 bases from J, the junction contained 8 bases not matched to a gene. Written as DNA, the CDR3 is TGTGCCAGCAGATTTAGCGGGAGGGGGGGTAATGAGCAGTTCTTC. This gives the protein CASRFSGRGGNEQFF.

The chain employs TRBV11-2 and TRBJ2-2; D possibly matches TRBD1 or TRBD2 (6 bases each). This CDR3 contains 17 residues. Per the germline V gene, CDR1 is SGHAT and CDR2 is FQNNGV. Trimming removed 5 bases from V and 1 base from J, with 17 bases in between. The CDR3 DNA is TGTGCCAGCAGCGGGGGTCGAGGGGGGTGGAACACCGGGGAGCTGTTTTTT. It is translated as CASSGGRGGWNTGELFF.

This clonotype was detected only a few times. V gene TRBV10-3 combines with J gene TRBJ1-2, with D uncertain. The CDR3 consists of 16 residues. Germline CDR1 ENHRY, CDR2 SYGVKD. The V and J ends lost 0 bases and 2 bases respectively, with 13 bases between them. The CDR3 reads CAISESLSTVNYGYTF. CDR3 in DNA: TGTGCCATCAGTGAGTCTCTGAGTACGGTAAACTATGGCTACACCTTC.

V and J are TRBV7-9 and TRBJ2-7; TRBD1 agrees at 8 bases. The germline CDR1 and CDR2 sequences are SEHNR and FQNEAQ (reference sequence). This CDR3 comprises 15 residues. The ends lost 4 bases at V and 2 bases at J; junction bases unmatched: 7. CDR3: CASSSKTGVTYEQYF. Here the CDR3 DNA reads TGTGCCAGCAGCTCCAAGACAGGGGTAACCTACGAGCAGTACTTC.

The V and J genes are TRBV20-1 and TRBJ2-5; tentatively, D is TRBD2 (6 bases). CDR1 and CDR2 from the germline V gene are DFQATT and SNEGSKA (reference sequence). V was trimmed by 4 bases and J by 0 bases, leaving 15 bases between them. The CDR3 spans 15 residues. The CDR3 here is CSAKEGLMYQETQYF. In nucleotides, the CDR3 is TGCAGTGCTAAAGAGGGACTTATGTACCAAGAGACCCAGTACTTC.

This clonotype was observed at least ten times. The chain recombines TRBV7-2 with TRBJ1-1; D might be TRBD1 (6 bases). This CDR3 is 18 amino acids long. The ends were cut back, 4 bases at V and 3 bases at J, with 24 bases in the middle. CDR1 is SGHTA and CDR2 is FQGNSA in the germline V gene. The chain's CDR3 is CASSSYTGRSTDDTEAFF. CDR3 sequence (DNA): TGTGCCAGCAGCTCTTACACAGGGAGGTCCACTGACGACACTGAAGCTTTCTTT.

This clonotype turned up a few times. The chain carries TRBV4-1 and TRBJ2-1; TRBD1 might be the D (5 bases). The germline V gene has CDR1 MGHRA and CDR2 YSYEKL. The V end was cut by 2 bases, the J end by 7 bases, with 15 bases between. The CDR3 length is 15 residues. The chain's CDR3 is CASSQLGITGNEQFF. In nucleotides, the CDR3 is TGCGCCAGCAGCCAATTAGGAATCACAGGAAATGAGCAGTTCTTC.

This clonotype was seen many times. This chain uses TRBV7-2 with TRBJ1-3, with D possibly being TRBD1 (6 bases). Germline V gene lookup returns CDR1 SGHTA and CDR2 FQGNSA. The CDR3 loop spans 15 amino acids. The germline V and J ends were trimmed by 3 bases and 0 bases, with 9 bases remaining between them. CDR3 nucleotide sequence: TGTGCCAGCAGCTTTTCAGGGGTCTCTGGAAACACCATATATTTT. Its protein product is CASSFSGVSGNTIYF.

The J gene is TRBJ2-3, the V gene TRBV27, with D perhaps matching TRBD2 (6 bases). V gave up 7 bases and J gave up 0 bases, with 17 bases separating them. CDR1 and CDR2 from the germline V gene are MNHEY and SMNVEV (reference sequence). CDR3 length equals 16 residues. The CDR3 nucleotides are TGTGCCAGCACCCCCATAGGACTAATTAGCACAGATACGCAGTATTTT. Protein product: CASTPIGLISTDTQYF.

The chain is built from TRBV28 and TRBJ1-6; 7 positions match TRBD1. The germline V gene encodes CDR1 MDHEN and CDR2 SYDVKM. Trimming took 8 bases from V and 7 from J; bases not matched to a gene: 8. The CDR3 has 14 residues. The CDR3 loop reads CASQGGSGNSPLHF. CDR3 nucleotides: TGTGCCAGCCAGGGGGGGTCCGGAAATTCACCCCTCCACTTT.

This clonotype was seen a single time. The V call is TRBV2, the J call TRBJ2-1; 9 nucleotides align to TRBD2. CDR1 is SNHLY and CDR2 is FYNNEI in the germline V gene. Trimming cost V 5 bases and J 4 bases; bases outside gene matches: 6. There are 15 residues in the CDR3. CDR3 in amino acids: CASSTGTSQYNEQFF. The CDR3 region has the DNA TGTGCCAGCAGTACCGGGACTAGCCAATACAATGAGCAGTTCTTC.

In DNA form, the CDR3 reads TGCAGTGCTAGCCAAGCTAGGACTAGCTCCTACAATGAGCAGTTCTTC. It encodes CSASQARTSSYNEQFF. The genes are TRBV20-1 and TRBJ2-1; the match to TRBD2 covers 7 bases. Losses at the gene ends were 3 bases for V and 0 bases for J; bases not matched to a gene: 8. The CDR3 consists of 16 residues. Germline CDR1 DFQATT, CDR2 SNEGSKA (reference sequence).

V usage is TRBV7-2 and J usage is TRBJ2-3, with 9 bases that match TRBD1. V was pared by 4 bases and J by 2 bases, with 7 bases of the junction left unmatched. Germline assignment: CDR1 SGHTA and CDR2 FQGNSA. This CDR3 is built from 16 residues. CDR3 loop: CASSYRGQGHTDTQYF. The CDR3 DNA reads TGTGCCAGCAGCTACCGTGGACAGGGGCACACAGATACGCAGTATTTT.

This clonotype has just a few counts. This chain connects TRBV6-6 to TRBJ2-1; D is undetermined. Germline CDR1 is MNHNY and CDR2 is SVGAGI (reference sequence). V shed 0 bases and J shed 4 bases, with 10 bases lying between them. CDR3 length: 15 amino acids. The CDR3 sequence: CASSYSWTPYNEQFF. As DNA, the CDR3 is TGTGCCAGCAGTTACTCCTGGACCCCGTACAATGAGCAGTTCTTC.

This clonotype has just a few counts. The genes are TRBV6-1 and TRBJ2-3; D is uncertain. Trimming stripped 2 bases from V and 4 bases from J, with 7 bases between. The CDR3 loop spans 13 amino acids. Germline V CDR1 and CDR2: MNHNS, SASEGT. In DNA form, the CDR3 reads TGTGCCAGCAGTGAAAGTTTCGCAGATACGCAGTATTTT. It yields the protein CASSESFADTQYF.

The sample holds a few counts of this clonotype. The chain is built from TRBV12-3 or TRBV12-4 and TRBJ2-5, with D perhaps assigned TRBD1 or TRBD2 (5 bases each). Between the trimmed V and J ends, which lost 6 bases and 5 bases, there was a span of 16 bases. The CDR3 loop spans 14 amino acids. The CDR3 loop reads CASSPMRGWETQYF. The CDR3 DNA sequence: TGTGCCAGCAGCCCCATGAGGGGCTGGGAGACCCAGTACTTC.

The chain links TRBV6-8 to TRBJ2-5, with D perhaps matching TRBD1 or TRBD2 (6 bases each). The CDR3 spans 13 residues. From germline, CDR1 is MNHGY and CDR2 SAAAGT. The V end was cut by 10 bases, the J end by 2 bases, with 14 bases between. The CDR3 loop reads CATQLGGQETQYF. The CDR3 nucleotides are TGTGCCACTCAATTAGGGGGGCAAGAGACCCAGTACTTC.

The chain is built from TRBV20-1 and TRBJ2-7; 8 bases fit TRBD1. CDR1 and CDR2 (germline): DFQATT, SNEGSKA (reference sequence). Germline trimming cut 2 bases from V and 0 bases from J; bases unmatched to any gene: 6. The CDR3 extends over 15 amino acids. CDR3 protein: CSARTRGHNSYEQYF. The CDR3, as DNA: TGCAGTGCTAGAACCAGGGGGCATAACTCCTACGAGCAGTACTTC.

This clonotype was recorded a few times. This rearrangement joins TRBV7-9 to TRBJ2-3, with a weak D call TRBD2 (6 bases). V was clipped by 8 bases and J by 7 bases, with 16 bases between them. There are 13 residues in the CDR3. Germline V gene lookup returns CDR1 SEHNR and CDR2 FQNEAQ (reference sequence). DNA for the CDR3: TGTGCCAGCGGGTCACTAGCCGGATATACGCAGTATTTT. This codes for CASGSLAGYTQYF.

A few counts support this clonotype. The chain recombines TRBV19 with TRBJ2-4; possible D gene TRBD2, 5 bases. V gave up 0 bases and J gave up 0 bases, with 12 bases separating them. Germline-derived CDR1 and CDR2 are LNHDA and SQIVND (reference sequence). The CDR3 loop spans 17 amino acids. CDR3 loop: CASSIESGWRAKNIQYF. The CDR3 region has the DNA TGTGCCAGTAGTATAGAATCGGGGTGGAGAGCCAAAAACATTCAGTACTTC.

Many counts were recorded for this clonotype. CDR3: CASSFRLAGLSSYEQYF. Here the CDR3 DNA reads TGTGCCAGCAGTTTTAGGCTAGCGGGCCTTAGCTCCTACGAGCAGTACTTC. The V gene is TRBV7-2, the J gene TRBJ2-7; 8 nucleotides agree with TRBD2. Germline V gene sequence: CDR1 SGHTA, CDR2 FQGNSA. The trim removed 6 bases at V and 0 bases at J, leaving 13 bases unmatched. The CDR3 covers 17 residues.

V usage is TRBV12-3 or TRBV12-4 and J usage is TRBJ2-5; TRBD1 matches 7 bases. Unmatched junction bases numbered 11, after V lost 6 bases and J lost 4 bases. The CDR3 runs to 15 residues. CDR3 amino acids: CASSHRGYRGETQYF. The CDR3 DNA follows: TGTGCCAGCAGCCACAGGGGTTACCGAGGAGAGACCCAGTACTTC.

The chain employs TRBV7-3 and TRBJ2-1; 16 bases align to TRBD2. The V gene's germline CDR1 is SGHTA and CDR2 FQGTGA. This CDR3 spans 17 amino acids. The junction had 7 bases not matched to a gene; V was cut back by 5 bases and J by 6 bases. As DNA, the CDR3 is TGTGCCAGCAGCCCGCCGGGACTAGCGGGAGGGATCAATGAGCAGTTCTTC. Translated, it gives CASSPPGLAGGINEQFF.

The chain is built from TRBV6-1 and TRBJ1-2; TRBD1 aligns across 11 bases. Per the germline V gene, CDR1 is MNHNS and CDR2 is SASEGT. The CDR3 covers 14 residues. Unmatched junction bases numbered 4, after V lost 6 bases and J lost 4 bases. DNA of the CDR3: TGTGCCAGCAGCCCGGGACAGGGGGTCTATGGCTACACCTTC. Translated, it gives CASSPGQGVYGYTF.

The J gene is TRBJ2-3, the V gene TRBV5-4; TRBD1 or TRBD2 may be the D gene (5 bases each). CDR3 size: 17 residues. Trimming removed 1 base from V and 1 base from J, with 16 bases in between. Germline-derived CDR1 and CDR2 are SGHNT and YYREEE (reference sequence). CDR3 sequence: CASSLYHGAEGTDTQYF. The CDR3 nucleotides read TGTGCCAGCAGCTTGTATCACGGGGCGGAGGGCACAGATACGCAGTATTTT.

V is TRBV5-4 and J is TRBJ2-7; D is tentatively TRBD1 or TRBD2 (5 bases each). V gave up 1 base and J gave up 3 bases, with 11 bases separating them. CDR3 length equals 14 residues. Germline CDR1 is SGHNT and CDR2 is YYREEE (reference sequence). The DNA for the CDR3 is TGTGCCAGCAGCTTGACCGGGACGGTCTACGAGCAGTACTTC. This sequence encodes CASSLTGTVYEQYF.

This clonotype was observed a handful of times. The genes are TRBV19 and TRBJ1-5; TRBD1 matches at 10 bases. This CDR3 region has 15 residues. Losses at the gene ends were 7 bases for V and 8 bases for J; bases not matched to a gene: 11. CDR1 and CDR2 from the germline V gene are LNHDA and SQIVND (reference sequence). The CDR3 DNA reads TGTGCCAGTACCAATAGGGACAGGGGATGGGAGCCCCAGCATTTT. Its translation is CASTNRDRGWEPQHF.

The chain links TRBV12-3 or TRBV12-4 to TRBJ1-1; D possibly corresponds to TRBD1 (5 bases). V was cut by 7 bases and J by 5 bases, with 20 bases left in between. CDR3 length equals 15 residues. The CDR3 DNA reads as TGTGCCAGCATACCTCGGGGCCTGTTGGGGACTGAAGCTTTCTTT. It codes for CASIPRGLLGTEAFF.